This T cell receptor (beta chain) stems from a study of OX40 agonist ivuxolimab in advanced cancers. Study-wide context: Patients were given ivuxolimab, an antibody that agonizes OX40 (CD134). Previous treatment with anti-PD-1, anti-PD-L1 or anti-CTLA-4 therapy was allowed; 40% had received some. Study observations and caveats: Expanded clones were, on average, more numerous in CD8+ T cells than in CD4+.

CDR3 size: 15 residues. With V trimmed by 4 bases and J by 9 bases, 12 bases remained unmatched. The germline V gene has CDR1 SGHRS and CDR2 YFSETQ. Sequencing used immunoSEQ multiplex PCR; TCRdb keeps in-frame clones, though not all of them. Among roughly 56,000 clones listed, 70% to 90% were seen once. With respect to this clone: The antigen is undetermined.

Specimen: CD4+ or CD8+ T cells sorted from blood, collected in a trial of the OX40 agonist ivuxolimab. This receptor was identified in an adult with an advanced solid tumor such as melanoma, head and neck, liver or kidney cancer. The chain combines TRBV5-1 with TRBJ2-1; TRBD2 agrees at 8 bases. In DNA form, the CDR3 reads TGCGCCAGCAGCGCATCTAGTCTGCGGGAGGCTGAGCAGTTCTTC. It yields the protein CASSASSLREAEQFF.